This T cell receptor (beta chain) comes out of a study of graft-versus-host responses after intestinal transplantation. The study, taken as a whole, reports: GvH clones appeared in recipient marrow, some first in ileum or blood.

On this clone itself: Its antigen is unknown.

This CDR3 spans 12 amino acids. Germline loops: CDR1 SGHRS, CDR2 YFSETQ. The V gene lost 0 bases and the J gene lost 8 bases, with 6 bases spanning the gap. The data were produced by immunoSEQ multiplex PCR, yet TCRdb's version contains in-frame clones alone and is incomplete. The sample yields more than 85,000 clones, 92% seen once. The gene calls are TRBV5-1 and TRBJ2-1, with D possibly TRBD1 on 5 matching bases. The TCR sequence derives from a human donor who was the organ donor for an intestinal transplant. The sample in question was unstimulated CD8+ T cells sorted from spleen or lymph node cells, obtained before transplant. The CDR3 sequence is CASSLEGYEQFF. DNA of the CDR3: TGCGCCAGCAGCTTGGAGGGGTATGAGCAGTTCTTC.